This T cell receptor beta chain appears in the sequencing data of a study of human T cells and chemical hapten exposure. Study-wide context: Upper inner arm skin measuring around 2 cm by around 2 cm received 2% DPC for sensitization. Study results and limitations: The number of TCRs over 1 in 1000 frequency stayed unchanged after DPC.

As handled by the study authors: Individual samples carried between roughly 23,224 and 700,000 TCRs, with some 100,000 as the median. TCRdb used MiXCR to reprocess the RACE reads, holding one entry per CDR3 protein. TCRdb, not the original authors, processed these V and J calls. The profile shows 370,000 or so distinct CDR3 sequences, about 4.8% of them singletons. Germline-derived CDR1 and CDR2 are SEHNR and FQNEAQ (reference sequence). V shed 6 bases and J 2 bases; nucleotides not matched to a gene: 13. This CDR3 contains 17 residues. Time point described: patch test 1, 2 weeks after DPC sensitization. Documented treatment: therapeutic diphenylcyclopropenone sensitization with weekly scalp DPC. Donors were 18 to 70-year-old alopecia patients suitable for DPC. In this sample, this clonotype turned up many times. Its target is unknown.

Here the sequenced sample was whole blood, taken in connection with sensitization to the hapten diphenylcyclopropenone (DPC). The chain uses TRBV7-9 and TRBJ2-1, with TRBD1 identical over 7 bases. The sequence was collected from a woman aged 50 to 60 with alopecia areata. Some clones in this sample may be carry-over from other donors' samples. CDR3 amino acids: CASSNEVLTGAYNEQFF. The CDR3 DNA follows: TGTGCCAGCAGTAACGAAGTCCTAACAGGGGCCTACAATGAGCAGTTCTTC. The entire variable domain, with the rest obtained from reference TRBV7-9 and TRBJ2-1, is as follows: DTGVSQNPRHKITKRGQNVTFRCDPISEHNRLYWYRQTLGQGPEFLTYFQNEAQLEKSRLLSDRFSAERPKGSFSTLEIQRTEQGDSAMYLCASSNEVLTGAYNEQFFGPGTRLTVL.